The clone carrying this T cell receptor (beta chain) showed up many times. The antigen is undetermined. The source of the sample is a study of Graves' ophthalmopathy and Graves' hyperthyroidism. The study amplified TCR beta CDR3 regions using RNA transcripts. Following a first-round RT-PCR that used HTBI primers, a second-round multiplex PCR was carried out. TCRdb independently ran MiXCR on the multiplex PCR reads; one entry per CDR3 protein. The sample holds about 550,000 distinct CDR3 sequences; less than 45% are singletons and the top ten take 3.5% to 5%. The study, taken as a whole, reports: At just under 71% sensitivity and approximately 72% specificity, the model predicted progression of the ophthalmopathy. In separating ophthalmopathy from stable hyperthyroidism, a 13-signature model achieved 87.88% sensitivity and about 80% specificity. Most clonotypes expanded in thyroid above 0.001 frequency were present in blood too.

Unmatched junction bases numbered 8, after V lost 6 bases and J lost 4 bases. Germline lookup yields CDR1 SQVTM and CDR2 ANQGSEA. The CDR3 sequence is 13 residues long. This chain links TRBV29-1 with TRBJ1-2; 7 nucleotides match TRBD1. The origin of this receptor is an adult man with Graves' hyperthyroidism. Material: peripheral blood or thyroid tissue (not recorded which). Here the CDR3 reads CSVPWGQRYGYTF. In DNA, the CDR3 is TGCAGCGTCCCTTGGGGACAGCGCTATGGCTACACCTTC.